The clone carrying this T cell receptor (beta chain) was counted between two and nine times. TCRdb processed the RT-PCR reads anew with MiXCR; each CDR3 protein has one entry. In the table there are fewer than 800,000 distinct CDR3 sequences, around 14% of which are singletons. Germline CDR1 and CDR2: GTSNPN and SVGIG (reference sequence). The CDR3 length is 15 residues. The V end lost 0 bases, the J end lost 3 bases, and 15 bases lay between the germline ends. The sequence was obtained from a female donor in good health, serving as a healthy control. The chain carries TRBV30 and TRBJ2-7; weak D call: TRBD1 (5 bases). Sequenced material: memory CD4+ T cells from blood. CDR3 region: CAWSVRAGLLYEQYF. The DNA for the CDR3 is TGTGCCTGGAGTGTACGGGCAGGGCTTCTCTACGAGCAGTACTTC.